The clone carrying this T cell receptor (beta chain) was observed at least ten times. Its target is not known. These data originate in a study of early T cells in non-severe SARS-CoV-2 infection. Study-level background: Unpaired chains resulted from sequencing bulk RNA of unsorted whole blood. Study results and caveats: Anti-spike CD8 specificities were favored by VDJdb matching, whose results missed private and CD4 specificities.

CDR3 length equals 15 residues. CDR1 and CDR2 (germline): SQVTM, ANQGSEA. With 8 bases clipped from V and 0 bases from J, the junction kept 9 bases outside the gene matches. As part of library construction, unique molecular identifiers were attached to individual cDNA molecules. TCRdb itself ran the 5' RACE reads through MiXCR, one entry per CDR3 protein. The sample shows tens of thousands of distinct CDR3 sequences, nearly 6% of them seen only once. V gene TRBV29-1 combines with J gene TRBJ1-2, with TRBD1 matching over 10 bases. Sequencing was carried out using whole blood. This receptor was obtained from an adult who was a healthcare worker with PCR-confirmed SARS-CoV-2 infection or an uninfected control (not recorded which). This chain's CDR3 is CSYLEGQGPNYGYTF. The CDR3 DNA follows: TGCAGCTATCTTGAGGGACAGGGGCCTAACTATGGCTACACCTTC.